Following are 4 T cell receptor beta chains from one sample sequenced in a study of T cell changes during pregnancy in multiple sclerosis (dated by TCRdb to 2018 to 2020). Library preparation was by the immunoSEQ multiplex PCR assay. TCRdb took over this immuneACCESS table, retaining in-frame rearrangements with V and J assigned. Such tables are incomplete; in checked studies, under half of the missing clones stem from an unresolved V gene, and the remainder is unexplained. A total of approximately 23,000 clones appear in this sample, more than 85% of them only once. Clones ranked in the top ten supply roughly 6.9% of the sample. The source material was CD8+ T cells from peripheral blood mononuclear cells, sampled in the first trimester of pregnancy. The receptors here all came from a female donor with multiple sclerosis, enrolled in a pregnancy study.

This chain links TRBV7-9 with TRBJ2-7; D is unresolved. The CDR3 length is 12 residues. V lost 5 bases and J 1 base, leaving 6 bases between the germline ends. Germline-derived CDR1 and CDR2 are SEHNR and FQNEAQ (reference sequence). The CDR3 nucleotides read TGTGCCAGCAGCGTCCTGTCCTACGAGCAGTACTTC. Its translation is CASSVLSYEQYF.

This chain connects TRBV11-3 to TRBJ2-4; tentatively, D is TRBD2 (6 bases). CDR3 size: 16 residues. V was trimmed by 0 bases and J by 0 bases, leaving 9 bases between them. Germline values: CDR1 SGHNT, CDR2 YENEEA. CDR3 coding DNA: TGTGCCAGCAGCTTAGAAGAGGGACTAGCCAAAAACATTCAGTACTTC. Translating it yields CASSLEEGLAKNIQYF.

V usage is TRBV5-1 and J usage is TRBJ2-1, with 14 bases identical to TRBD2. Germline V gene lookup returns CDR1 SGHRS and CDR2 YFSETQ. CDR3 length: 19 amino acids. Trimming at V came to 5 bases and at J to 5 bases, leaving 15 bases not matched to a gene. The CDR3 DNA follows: TGCGCCAGCAGTCCTTTGCAGCTCTTGGGACTAGCGGGAGACAATGAGCAGTTCTTC. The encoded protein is CASSPLQLLGLAGDNEQFF. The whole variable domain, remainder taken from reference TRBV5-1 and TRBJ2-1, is KAGVTQTPRYLIKTRGQQVTLSCSPISGHRSVSWYQQTPGQGLQFLFEYFSETQRNKGNFPGRFSGRQFSNSRSEMNVSTLELGDSALYLCASSPLQLLGLAGDNEQFFGPGTRLTVL.

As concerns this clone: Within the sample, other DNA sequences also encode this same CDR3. The CDR3 protein is CASSQGEGGAYEQYF. The DNA of the CDR3 is TGCGCCAGCAGCCAAGGGGAAGGAGGGGCCTACGAGCAGTACTTC. This sequence joins TRBV4-3 and TRBJ2-7; perhaps TRBD2 as D (6 bases). The germline CDR1 and CDR2 sequences are LGHNA and YSLEER. The V and J ends lost 1 base and 2 bases respectively, with 12 bases between them. The CDR3 length is 15 residues.